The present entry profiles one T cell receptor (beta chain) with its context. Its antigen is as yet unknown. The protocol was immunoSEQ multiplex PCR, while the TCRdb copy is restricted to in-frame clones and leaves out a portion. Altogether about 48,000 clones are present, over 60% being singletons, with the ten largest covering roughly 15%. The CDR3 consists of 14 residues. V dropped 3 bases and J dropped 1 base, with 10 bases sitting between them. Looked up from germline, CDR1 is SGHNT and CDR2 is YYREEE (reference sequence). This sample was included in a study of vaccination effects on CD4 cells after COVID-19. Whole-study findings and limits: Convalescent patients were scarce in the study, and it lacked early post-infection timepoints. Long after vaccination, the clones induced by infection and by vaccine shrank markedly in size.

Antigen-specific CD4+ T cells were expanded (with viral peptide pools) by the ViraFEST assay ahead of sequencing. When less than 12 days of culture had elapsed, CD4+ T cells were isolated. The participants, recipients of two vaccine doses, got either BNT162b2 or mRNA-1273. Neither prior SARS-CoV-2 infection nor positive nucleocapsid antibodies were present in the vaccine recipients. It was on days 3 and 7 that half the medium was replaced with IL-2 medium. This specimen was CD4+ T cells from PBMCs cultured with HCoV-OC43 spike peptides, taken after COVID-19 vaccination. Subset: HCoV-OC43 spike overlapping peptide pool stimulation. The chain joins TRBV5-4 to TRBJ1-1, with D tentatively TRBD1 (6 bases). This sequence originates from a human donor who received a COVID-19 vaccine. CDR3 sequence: CASSWGAGNTEAFF. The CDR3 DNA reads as TGTGCCAGCAGCTGGGGGGCCGGGAACACTGAAGCTTTCTTT.